These 20 T cell receptor beta chains originate from one sample sequenced in a study of T cell changes during pregnancy in multiple sclerosis. Using immunoSEQ multiplex PCR, the repertoire was profiled, and TCRdb retains in-frame clones only, with some absent. This repertoire shows roughly 11,000 clones, approximately 88% found once; its top ten account for around 11%. The sequenced sample was CD8+ T cells from peripheral blood mononuclear cells, obtained after pregnancy. The receptors here all came from a female donor in good health, enrolled as a control in a pregnancy study.

The genes are TRBV7-9 and TRBJ2-1; D possibly corresponds to TRBD2 (5 bases). CDR3 length equals 15 residues. Germline V gene lookup returns CDR1 SEHNR and CDR2 FQNEAQ (reference sequence). V lost 5 bases, J lost 5 bases, and 16 bases lay in between. The CDR3 bases are TGTGCCAGCAGCCCGACCGAGGAGGCAGACAATGAGCAGTTCTTC. This sequence encodes CASSPTEEADNEQFF.

This chain uses TRBV6-1 with TRBJ2-3, with 11 bases matching TRBD2. CDR1 is MNHNS, CDR2 SASEGT, per germline. Unmatched junction bases numbered 3, after V lost 1 base and J lost 6 bases. The CDR3 runs 15 residues. The CDR3 region has the DNA TGTGCCAGCAGTGAAGAGTTAGCGGGGGGGGATACGCAGTATTTT. It codes for CASSEELAGGDTQYF.

This clone was observed a single time. The CDR3 spells CASSPHANRPGQGTDTQYF. CDR3 in DNA: TGTGCCAGCAGCCCGCACGCGAATAGACCGGGACAGGGAACAGATACGCAGTATTTT. The chain recombines TRBV7-3 with TRBJ2-3; TRBD1 agrees at 9 bases. V was pared by 5 bases and J by 3 bases, with 18 bases of the junction left unmatched. Germline assignment: CDR1 SGHTA and CDR2 FQGTGA. The CDR3 runs 19 residues.

V and J are TRBV19 and TRBJ2-1; weak D call: TRBD1 (5 bases). The CDR3 is 12 amino acids. Germline CDR1 reads LNHDA; CDR2 reads SQIVND (reference sequence). V lost 9 bases and J 5 bases, leaving 11 bases between the germline ends. The chain's CDR3 is CARGVRDNEQFF. The DNA of the CDR3 is TGTGCCAGAGGGGTTCGCGACAATGAGCAGTTCTTC.

The chain joins TRBV27 to TRBJ2-7; D is unclear. The ends were cut back, 4 bases at V and 0 bases at J, with 10 bases in the middle. Germline values: CDR1 MNHEY, CDR2 SMNVEV (reference sequence). This CDR3 is 14 amino acids long. The CDR3 bases are TGTGCCAGCAGTTACGGAGACGGCTCCTACGAGCAGTACTTC. As protein: CASSYGDGSYEQYF.

The chain employs TRBV4-2 and TRBJ2-1; TRBD2 matches at 12 bases. Germline lookup yields CDR1 LGHNA and CDR2 YNFKEQ. CDR3 length: 17 amino acids. J lost 0 bases, V lost 3 bases, and 3 bases had no gene match. CDR3 sequence: CASSHRLAGDSYNEQFF. CDR3 sequence (DNA): TGTGCCAGCAGCCACCGACTAGCGGGGGACTCCTACAATGAGCAGTTCTTC.

The rearrangement links TRBV27 to TRBJ2-1; 11 bases align to TRBD1. This CDR3 comprises 14 residues. V lost 8 bases, J lost 4 bases, and 4 bases stayed unmatched. Germline V gene data show CDR1 as MNHEY and CDR2 as SMNVEV (reference sequence). The CDR3 coding sequence is TGTGCCAGCGGACAGGGGGCTGCATACAATGAGCAGTTCTTC. Protein product: CASGQGAAYNEQFF.

This clone has only a few counts. The chain has TRBV10-1 and TRBJ1-1; TRBD1 is a possible D gene (5 bases). Trimming removed 0 bases at V and 1 base at J, with 6 bases between. CDR1 is WNHNN, CDR2 SYGVQD, per germline (reference sequence). The CDR3 is 14 residues long. The CDR3 DNA reads as TGCGCCAGCAGTGAGTCGACAGCGAACACTGAAGCTTTCTTT. This codes for CASSESTANTEAFF.

The V call is TRBV2, the J call TRBJ2-1; 8 bases match TRBD2. The CDR3 has 14 amino acids. J was trimmed by 5 bases and V by 8 bases; bases with no gene match: 8. CDR1 is SNHLY, CDR2 FYNNEI, per germline. CDR3 sequence reads: CASFWIAGNNEQFF. For the CDR3, the DNA is TGTGCCAGCTTCTGGATAGCGGGAAACAATGAGCAGTTCTTC.

This clone showed up just once. The chain is built from TRBV7-8 and TRBJ2-1; D is possibly TRBD1 (5 bases). The V end lost 0 bases, the J end lost 4 bases, and 7 bases lay between the germline ends. Germline CDR1 and CDR2: SGHVS and FQNEAQ. This CDR3 has 14 amino acids. The CDR3 nucleotides are TGTGCCAGCAGCTTAGCGGGGCGGTACAATGAGCAGTTCTTC. Residues: CASSLAGRYNEQFF.

The chain links TRBV7-2 to TRBJ2-3, with TRBD2 matching 12 bases. This CDR3 spans 15 amino acids. Germline assignment: CDR1 SGHTA and CDR2 FQGNSA. Trimming removed 5 bases from V and 9 bases from J; junction bases left unmatched: 9. The CDR3 protein is CASSQGLAGRGTQYF. The CDR3 region has the DNA TGTGCCAGCAGCCAGGGACTAGCGGGCCGAGGGACGCAGTATTTT.

This clone was seen once. The gene calls are TRBV4-1 and TRBJ2-2; D is possibly TRBD1 (6 bases). This CDR3 region has 14 residues. V was pared by 3 bases and J by 8 bases, with 13 bases between. Per germline, CDR1 MGHRA and CDR2 YSYEKL. CDR3 loop: CASSQRQVFGELFF. In nucleotides, the CDR3 is TGCGCCAGCAGCCAGAGACAGGTTTTTGGGGAGCTGTTTTTT.

The rearrangement uses TRBV9 and TRBJ2-7, with D maybe TRBD2 (5 bases). Deletions cut 4 bases from V and 4 bases from J, with 21 bases between. The CDR3 length is 16 residues. Germline V CDR1 and CDR2: SGDLS, YYNGEE. CDR3 amino acids: CASSLPRLAGIYEQYF. The CDR3 bases are TGTGCCAGCAGCCTGCCCCGGCTAGCCGGGATTTACGAGCAGTACTTC. Based on the CDR3 plus reference TRBV9 and TRBJ2-7, the full variable domain is DSGVTQTPKHLITATGQRVTLRCSPRSGDLSVYWYQQSLDQGLQFLIQYYNGEERAKGNILERFSAQQFPDLHSELNLSSLELGDSALYFCASSLPRLAGIYEQYFGPGTRLTVT.

The V gene is TRBV19, the J gene TRBJ2-4; D possibly corresponds to TRBD1 (6 bases). In germline, CDR1 is LNHDA, CDR2 SQIVND (reference sequence). This CDR3 is built from 16 residues. V lost 5 bases and J lost 1, with 15 bases in between. The CDR3 here is CASSWSGATAKNIQYF. The CDR3 coding sequence is TGTGCCAGTAGTTGGTCAGGGGCTACTGCCAAAAACATTCAGTACTTC.

This clone was recorded at least ten times. CDR3 amino acids: CASSYPWPGAAEAFF. In nucleotides, the CDR3 is TGTGCCAGCAGTTACCCCTGGCCAGGGGCTGCTGAAGCTTTCTTT. J is TRBJ1-1 and V is TRBV6-6; D is possibly TRBD1 (6 bases). CDR3 size: 15 residues. Trimming removed 2 bases from V and 6 bases from J, with 16 bases in between. Germline lookup yields CDR1 MNHNY and CDR2 SVGAGI (reference sequence).

The chain carries TRBV9 and TRBJ2-7; TRBD2 agrees at 9 bases. Trimming took 1 base from V and 5 from J; bases not matched to a gene: 7. The CDR3 loop spans 15 amino acids. Germline CDR1 is SGDLS and CDR2 is YYNGEE. Here the CDR3 DNA reads TGTGCCAGCAGCGTACGCGGGAGGGCCTTGGACGAGCAGTACTTC. Its translation is CASSVRGRALDEQYF.

The chain joins TRBV30 to TRBJ2-7; 9 bases are shared with TRBD1. There are 13 residues in the CDR3. Germline CDR1 is GTSNPN and CDR2 is SVGIG (reference sequence). The V segment lost 1 base and the J segment 11 bases; nucleotides outside the gene matches: 9. CDR3 sequence: CAWSGGTGQSEYF. CDR3 DNA: TGTGCCTGGAGTGGGGGGACAGGGCAAAGTGAGTACTTC.

CDR3 nucleotides: TGTGCCACCAGCAGAGACGTTGGGGCGGGACCGTCAGATACGCAGTATTTT. Translating gives CATSRDVGAGPSDTQYF. The chain combines TRBV15 with TRBJ2-3, with a weak D call TRBD2 (6 bases). The CDR3 loop spans 17 amino acids. In germline, CDR1 is LNHNV, CDR2 YYDKDF (reference sequence). V gave up 0 bases and J gave up 4 bases, with 17 bases separating them.

The gene calls are TRBV29-1 and TRBJ1-4; D may be TRBD1 (6 bases). Germline loops: CDR1 SQVTM, CDR2 ANQGSEA. V was clipped by 5 bases and J by 3 bases, with 28 bases between them. The CDR3 is 19 amino acids. The CDR3 DNA reads as TGCAGCGTTTCAGGGGTAATTGGCTCGACAACGACCCCTAATGAAAAACTGTTTTTT. It yields the protein CSVSGVIGSTTTPNEKLFF.

The chain uses TRBV5-4 and TRBJ2-1; tentative D call: TRBD2 (5 bases). Germline lookup yields CDR1 SGHNT and CDR2 YYREEE (reference sequence). The length of the CDR3 is 13 residues. With 0 bases removed from V and 9 bases from J, the gap between germline ends came to 10 bases. The CDR3 spells CASSLAGESEQFF. The CDR3 DNA reads as TGTGCCAGCAGCTTGGCCGGGGAGAGTGAGCAGTTCTTC. The full variable domain, with the rest looked up from reference TRBV5-4 and TRBJ2-1, is ETGVTQSPTHLIKTRGQQVTLRCSSQSGHNTVSWYQQALGQGPQFIFQYYREEENGRGNFPPRFSGLQFPNYSSELNVNALELDDSALYLCASSLAGESEQFFGPGTRLTVL.